This T cell receptor (beta chain) was sequenced for a study of control samples from healthy donors and cancer patients. V dropped 6 bases and J dropped 0 bases, with 8 bases sitting between them. The CDR3 sequence is 14 residues long. CDR1 is SGHDN, CDR2 FVKESK, per germline. Here immunoSEQ multiplex PCR was the method, and the copy in TCRdb shows in-frame clones only, minus some. The table records about 83,000 clones, roughly nine tenths of them present only once. The specimen sequenced was blood. The rearrangement links TRBV14 to TRBJ1-4; D is unclear. The origin of this receptor is a man in his fifties in good health. CDR3 sequence: CASRETATNEKLFF. CDR3 sequence (DNA): TGTGCCAGCAGGGAGACTGCAACTAATGAAAAACTGTTTTTT.